The sequence of this T cell receptor beta chain was determined in a study of T-cell reconstitution after alpha-beta-depleted transplantation in children. The TCRbeta library was prepared with unique molecular identifiers. TCRdb re-derived calls from the PCR reads in MiXCR, one entry per CDR3 protein. The table lists 250,000 to 350,000 distinct CDR3 sequences, more than 20% of them singletons, with about 10% in the top ten. Findings and caveats of the study: Expanded clones from the graft, numbering several hundred, reportedly supplied alpha-beta T cells about two months after transplant. Once a year had passed after transplant, T-cell counts and diversity came mostly from newly produced T cells.

Concerning this clonotype: Its target is unknown.

This TCR derives from a male patient between 5 and 17 years old who had a stem cell transplant for acute lymphoblastic leukemia, so the T cells may come from the graft donor. The sample in question was PBMCs, mostly from graft donor cells, obtained 180 days after TCRalphabeta/CD19-depleted stem cell transplant.

The CDR3, as DNA: TGTGCCACCAGGGGAACAGGGTACTCCTACAATGAGCAGTTCTTC. Protein: CATRGTGYSYNEQFF. V gene TRBV24-1 combines with J gene TRBJ2-1, with D possibly matching TRBD1 (6 bases). V lost 7 bases, J lost 0 bases, and 12 bases lay in between. The CDR3 has 15 residues. CDR1 and CDR2 (germline): KGHDR, SFDVKD.